The 13 T cell receptor beta chains below were found in one sample sequenced in a study of regulatory T cells. Study conclusions and caveats: Hydrophobic residues at CDR3 positions 6 and 7 were enriched in conventional CD4+ T cells of CD3G-deficient patients.

Amplification used 52 TRBV primers and 13 TRBJ primers. Generated by immunoSEQ multiplex PCR, the TCRdb table keeps only in-frame clones and is missing some. The sample carries under 45,000 clones, around nine tenths recorded once. These receptors have no known antigen. The sample taken for sequencing was conventional CD4+ T cells sorted from blood. The receptors were gathered from a person under 35 with CD3G deficiency.

The rearrangement uses TRBV28 and TRBJ2-1, with TRBD2 matching 11 bases. This CDR3 spans 17 amino acids. The J segment lost 7 bases and the V segment lost 4 bases, leaving 12 bases of the junction unmatched. In germline, CDR1 is MDHEN, CDR2 SYDVKM. The CDR3 spells CASSSSPGASGRNEQFF. The CDR3 DNA follows: TGTGCCAGCAGTTCGTCCCCTGGGGCTAGCGGGAGGAATGAGCAGTTCTTC.

J is TRBJ1-1 and V is TRBV5-1; TRBD1 agrees at 8 bases. V dropped 1 base and J dropped 4; count of bases not matched to a gene: 3. This CDR3 has 14 residues. Germline V gene data show CDR1 as SGHRS and CDR2 as YFSETQ. CDR3 residues: CASSLSTGGTEAFF. CDR3 sequence (DNA): TGCGCCAGCAGCTTGTCCACAGGGGGCACTGAAGCTTTCTTT.

Comment on this clone: The same CDR3 also results from other DNA sequences found in this sample. The rearrangement links TRBV6-1 to TRBJ2-7; 10 bases align to TRBD1. CDR1 and CDR2 from the germline V gene are MNHNS and SASEGT. With 5 bases clipped from V and 4 bases from J, the junction kept 2 bases outside the gene matches. The CDR3 loop spans 13 amino acids. The CDR3 DNA follows: TGTGCCAGCAGTCGGGACAGGGGTTACGAGCAGTACTTC. This translates into CASSRDRGYEQYF.

The gene calls are TRBV7-8 and TRBJ2-3, with 7 bases that match TRBD1. The CDR3 has 15 residues. V lost 4 bases, J lost 4 bases, and 8 bases stayed unmatched. Germline CDR1 is SGHVS and CDR2 is FQNEAQ. The CDR3 DNA is TGTGCCAGCAGCTCCACCTACAGGGGACCAGATACGCAGTATTTT. Translation: CASSSTYRGPDTQYF.

The chain carries TRBV11-2 and TRBJ2-2, with 13 bases fitting TRBD2. This CDR3 has 16 amino acids. V trimming: 3 bases; J trimming: 4 bases; junction bases outside the gene matches: 2. Germline assignment: CDR1 SGHAT and CDR2 FQNNGV. The CDR3 spells CASSFTSGRGTGELFF. CDR3 nucleotide sequence: TGTGCCAGCAGCTTCACTAGCGGGAGGGGCACCGGGGAGCTGTTTTTT.

The chain couples TRBV19 to TRBJ2-3; D unclear. Deletions cut 4 bases from V and 4 bases from J, with 6 bases between. The CDR3 sequence is 12 residues long. Germline CDR1 LNHDA, CDR2 SQIVND (reference sequence). The CDR3 region is CASSSGADTQYF. CDR3 DNA: TGTGCCAGTAGTAGTGGGGCAGATACGCAGTATTTT.

This clone appeared once. The gene calls are TRBV7-9 and TRBJ2-1, with D possibly matching TRBD2 (7 bases). The CDR3 sequence is 15 residues long. Trimming removed 0 bases from V and 8 bases from J, with 14 bases in between. Per germline, CDR1 SEHNR and CDR2 FQNEAQ (reference sequence). CDR3 in DNA: TGTGCCAGCAGCTTAGCCTGGGGGGGCCAACATGAGCAGTTCTTC. It codes for CASSLAWGGQHEQFF. Drawing the rest from reference TRBV7-9 and TRBJ2-1, the complete variable domain is DTGVSQNPRHKITKRGQNVTFRCDPISEHNRLYWYRQTLGQGPEFLTYFQNEAQLEKSRLLSDRFSAERPKGSFSTLEIQRTEQGDSAMYLCASSLAWGGQHEQFFGPGTRLTVL.

This chain uses TRBV19 with TRBJ2-2, with TRBD1 matching over 10 bases. There are 15 residues in the CDR3. V was pared by 8 bases and J by 4 bases, with 7 bases of the junction left unmatched. Germline V gene sequence: CDR1 LNHDA, CDR2 SQIVND (reference sequence). CDR3 in amino acids: CASRPDRGFTGELFF. CDR3 coding DNA: TGTGCCAGTCGTCCGGACAGGGGGTTCACCGGGGAGCTGTTTTTT.

This chain joins TRBV5-1 and TRBJ2-3; 11 bases are shared with TRBD2. Germline CDR1 SGHRS, CDR2 YFSETQ. CDR3 size: 17 residues. V dropped 0 bases and J dropped 1; count of bases not matched to a gene: 4. CDR3 in DNA: TGCGCCAGCAGCTTGGGTAGCGGGGGGGCCGGCACAGATACGCAGTATTTT. Its translation: CASSLGSGGAGTDTQYF.

The rearrangement links TRBV28 to TRBJ2-1; 12 positions match TRBD2. The CDR3 spans 15 residues. Germline assignment: CDR1 MDHEN and CDR2 SYDVKM. V was pared by 5 bases and J by 5 bases, with 4 bases of the junction left unmatched. CDR3 amino acids: CASSPGLAGHNEQFF. In DNA form, the CDR3 reads TGTGCCAGCAGTCCGGGACTAGCGGGTCACAATGAGCAGTTCTTC.

The rearrangement links TRBV5-1 to TRBJ2-6, with D possibly called TRBD1 or TRBD2 (5 bases each). CDR1 SGHRS and CDR2 YFSETQ come from the germline V gene. The ends were cut back, 0 bases at V and 0 bases at J, with 10 bases in the middle. This CDR3 is built from 17 residues. DNA of the CDR3: TGCGCCAGCAGCTTGGGAGGGGCCGGCTCTGGGGCCAACGTCCTGACTTTC. Its protein is CASSLGGAGSGANVLTF.

This chain joins TRBV6-1 and TRBJ1-2; no clear D gene. V was shortened by 5 bases and J by 8 bases, with 18 bases between the two germline ends. Germline CDR1 reads MNHNS; CDR2 reads SASEGT. This CDR3 is 14 amino acids long. The CDR3 region has the DNA TGTGCCAGCAGTCGACAAGGGTCAGTGTACGGCTACACCTTC. Protein: CASSRQGSVYGYTF.

This rearrangement joins TRBV11-2 to TRBJ2-4, with D maybe TRBD1 (6 bases). V gave up 5 bases and J gave up 0 bases, with 17 bases separating them. The CDR3 has 17 amino acids. The germline V gene has CDR1 SGHAT and CDR2 FQNNGV. For the CDR3, the DNA is TGTGCCAGCAGCAATTTAGGTGGGACACTAGCCAAAAACATTCAGTACTTC. This sequence encodes CASSNLGGTLAKNIQYF.